This T cell receptor beta chain came from a study of T cell responses to AZD1222 COVID-19 vaccine. Broader study findings: Along spike, vaccine-associated CD4 TCRs were found throughout, with dominance at 160-218 and 743-854.

This CDR3 contains 16 residues. Germline V gives CDR1 LNHDA, CDR2 SQIVND (reference sequence). V was clipped by 3 bases and J by 0 bases, with 14 bases between them. Here immunoSEQ multiplex PCR was the method, and the copy in TCRdb shows in-frame clones only, minus some. The sample yields about 170,000 clones, approximately 94% seen once. As concerns this clone: The antigen remains undetermined.

Here the sequenced sample was peripheral blood, taken on day 0 of AZD1222 vaccination. This TCR derives from an adult in good health. The V and J genes are TRBV19 and TRBJ1-2; no firm D call. CDR3 protein: CASSIATSMANYGYTF. CDR3 nucleotides: TGTGCCAGTAGTATCGCTACATCGATGGCTAACTATGGCTACACCTTC.